These 26 T cell receptor beta chains were sequenced from one sample in a study of blood T cell repertoires in COVID-19. Measured with immunoSEQ multiplex PCR; TCRdb has only the in-frame clones, and not every one. The sample holds 120,000 or so clones, 86% seen once. The sequencing sample was made of peripheral blood. These receptor sequences come from a man aged 35 to 55 with acute or convalescent COVID-19.

V gene TRBV5-1 combines with J gene TRBJ2-3; 10 bases are shared with TRBD1. J was trimmed by 4 bases and V by 3 bases; bases with no gene match: 2. The CDR3 extends over 14 amino acids. Germline V gene lookup returns CDR1 SGHRS and CDR2 YFSETQ. In nucleotides, the CDR3 is TGCGCCAGCAGCTCGGGACAGGGGTCAGATACGCAGTATTTT. Translated, it gives CASSSGQGSDTQYF.

The gene calls are TRBV7-9 and TRBJ1-2; D might be TRBD1 (6 bases). The V gene lost 5 bases and the J gene lost 6 bases, with 16 bases spanning the gap. The CDR3 extends over 14 amino acids. The germline gives CDR1 SEHNR, CDR2 FQNEAQ (reference sequence). CDR3 loop: CASSPQRGLDGYTF. The CDR3 DNA sequence: TGTGCCAGCAGCCCCCAAAGGGGGTTGGATGGCTACACCTTC.

The rearrangement links TRBV18 to TRBJ1-1; TRBD1 is a possible D gene (6 bases). The ends were cut back, 6 bases at V and 3 bases at J, with 17 bases in the middle. Germline-derived CDR1 and CDR2 are KGHSH and LQKENI. The CDR3 runs 15 residues. The CDR3 is CASSRDMGADTEAFF. CDR3 coding DNA: TGTGCCAGCTCCCGGGACATGGGGGCGGACACTGAAGCTTTCTTT.

The gene calls are TRBV4-1 and TRBJ1-5, with TRBD1 as a possible D gene (6 bases). Trimming left V 4 bases short and J 1 base short, with 8 bases between. The CDR3 has 14 residues. Germline values: CDR1 MGHRA, CDR2 YSYEKL. DNA of the CDR3: TGCGCCAGCAGCCCGCAGGGGAGCAATCAGCCCCAGCATTTT. It encodes CASSPQGSNQPQHF.

V is TRBV19 and J is TRBJ2-3, with D maybe TRBD2 (5 bases). The CDR3 extends over 14 amino acids. V lost 10 bases and J 0 bases, leaving 14 bases between the germline ends. The germline gives CDR1 LNHDA, CDR2 SQIVND (reference sequence). CDR3 residues: CATSPQASTDTQYF. As DNA, the CDR3 is TGTGCCACTAGCCCGCAGGCTAGCACAGATACGCAGTATTTT.

This clone was recorded only once. This chain joins TRBV3-1 (or the pseudogene TRBV3-2) and TRBJ2-3; D is possibly TRBD2 (5 bases). V gave up 5 bases and J gave up 6 bases, with 12 bases separating them. Germline CDR1 reads LGHDT; CDR2 reads YNNKEL (reference sequence). The CDR3 runs to 13 residues. Here the CDR3 reads CASSWARGDTQYF. The CDR3 nucleotides are TGTGCCAGCAGCTGGGCCCGCGGGGATACGCAGTATTTT.

This clone occurred once. The chain carries TRBV7-6 and TRBJ2-1; 10 bases line up with TRBD2. The CDR3 consists of 17 residues. The V and J ends lost 1 base and 8 bases, in that order; junction bases with no gene match: 11. Germline loops: CDR1 SGHVS, CDR2 FNYEAQ. The CDR3 nucleotides are TGTGCCAGCAGCTTAGTTCCCAAGCGGGGGGGCCTCGATGAGCAGTTCTTC. Amino acid sequence: CASSLVPKRGGLDEQFF. Full variable domain (remainder filled in from reference TRBV7-6 and TRBJ2-1): GAGVSQSPRYKVTKRGQDVALRCDPISGHVSLYWYRQALGQGPEFLTYFNYEAQQDKSGLPNDRFSAERPEGSISTLTIQRTEQRDSAMYRCASSLVPKRGGLDEQFFGPGTRLTVL.

This clone was picked up a small number of times. This chain joins TRBV30 and TRBJ1-2, with D possibly being TRBD1 (5 bases). V lost 2 bases and J 4 bases, leaving 14 bases between the germline ends. CDR3 length: 14 residues. The germline gives CDR1 GTSNPN, CDR2 SVGIG (reference sequence). The CDR3 region is CAWSTPGSFYGYTF. CDR3 in DNA: TGTGCCTGGAGTACCCCAGGGTCCTTCTATGGCTACACCTTC.

The J gene is TRBJ1-2, the V gene TRBV7-9, with 9 bases that match TRBD1. V shed 5 bases and J 7 bases; nucleotides not matched to a gene: 14. This CDR3 contains 16 residues. Germline loops: CDR1 SEHNR, CDR2 FQNEAQ (reference sequence). CDR3 in amino acids: CASSPRDRVVVSGYTF. The CDR3 bases are TGTGCCAGCAGCCCCCGGGACAGGGTAGTAGTTAGTGGCTACACCTTC. Supplemented by reference TRBV7-9 and TRBJ1-2, the full variable domain reads DTGVSQNPRHKITKRGQNVTFRCDPISEHNRLYWYRQTLGQGPEFLTYFQNEAQLEKSRLLSDRFSAERPKGSFSTLEIQRTEQGDSAMYLCASSPRDRVVVSGYTFGSGTRLTVV.

The rearrangement uses TRBV5-1 and TRBJ2-5; D not certain. This CDR3 comprises 14 residues. Trimming left V 4 bases short and J 0 bases short, with 10 bases between. The germline CDR1 and CDR2 sequences are SGHRS and YFSETQ. CDR3 in DNA: TGCGCCAGCAGCCCAAACACGAACCAAGAGACCCAGTACTTC. It specifies CASSPNTNQETQYF.

The rearrangement links TRBV3-1 (or the pseudogene TRBV3-2) to TRBJ2-7; TRBD2 is a possible D gene (5 bases). Germline V lookup: CDR1 LGHDT, CDR2 YNNKEL (reference sequence). The CDR3 sequence is 15 residues long. V lost 1 base and J 3 bases, leaving 13 bases between the germline ends. The DNA of the CDR3 is TGTGCCAGCAGCCAAGTGGCGGGTGGCTACTACGAGCAGTACTTC. Translation: CASSQVAGGYYEQYF.

The chain links TRBV19 to TRBJ2-2; perhaps TRBD2 as D (5 bases). Germline lookup yields CDR1 LNHDA and CDR2 SQIVND (reference sequence). V was clipped by 6 bases and J by 5 bases, with 25 bases between them. The CDR3 length is 18 residues. The CDR3 DNA reads as TGTGCCAGTAGGAGAAGGATAGGGAGCGCTTTGTTTACCGGGGAGCTGTTTTTT. It translates to CASRRRIGSALFTGELFF. The entire variable domain, with the rest obtained from reference TRBV19 and TRBJ2-2, is as follows: DGGITQSPKYLFRKEGQNVTLSCEQNLNHDAMYWYRQDPGQGLRLIYYSQIVNDFQKGDIAEGYSVSREKKESFPLTVTSAQKNPTAFYLCASRRRIGSALFTGELFFGEGSRLTVL.

This CDR3 reads CARSCSGTGKLNSPLHF. CDR3 DNA: TGTGCCAGAAGCTGTTCCGGGACAGGGAAACTCAATTCACCCCTCCACTTT. J is TRBJ1-6 and V is TRBV7-5; the tabulated D call, TRBD1, remains unverified against the DNA. TRBV7-5 is marked as a pseudogene. The CDR3 length is 17 residues.

J is TRBJ1-5 and V is TRBV7-8, with no clear D. CDR3 length: 14 amino acids. Per germline, CDR1 SGHVS and CDR2 FQNEAQ. With 5 bases removed from V and 2 bases from J, the gap between germline ends came to 10 bases. The chain's CDR3 is CASSRGSGNQPQHF. Here the CDR3 DNA reads TGTGCCAGCAGCCGAGGGAGCGGCAATCAGCCCCAGCATTTT.

The rearrangement uses TRBV5-1 and TRBJ2-1; 14 bases are shared with TRBD2. Germline CDR1 SGHRS, CDR2 YFSETQ. V dropped 2 bases and J dropped 8; count of bases not matched to a gene: 3. CDR3 length equals 15 residues. The CDR3 sequence: CASSFGLAGGDEQFF. The CDR3 nucleotides read TGCGCCAGCAGCTTCGGACTAGCGGGAGGCGATGAGCAGTTCTTC.

J is TRBJ1-2 and V is TRBV2; D remains ambiguous. V was cut by 7 bases and J by 4 bases, with 19 bases left in between. The CDR3 contains 15 residues. Germline V gene lookup returns CDR1 SNHLY and CDR2 FYNNEI. CDR3 in DNA: TGTGCCAGCACGAGCAAAACCACAGCCCGCTATGGCTACACCTTC. Translation: CASTSKTTARYGYTF.

The V and J genes are TRBV7-2 and TRBJ1-3; 7 bases match TRBD1. CDR1 and CDR2 (germline): SGHTA, FQGNSA. This CDR3 contains 14 residues. Unmatched junction bases numbered 1, after V lost 3 bases and J lost 2 bases. CDR3 protein: CASSFTGAGNTIYF. The DNA for the CDR3 is TGTGCCAGCAGCTTTACAGGGGCTGGAAACACCATATATTTT.

This clone was detected once. V gene TRBV7-5 combines with J gene TRBJ1-1. TRBV7-5 is given as a pseudogene. The CDR3 extends over 16 amino acids. CDR3 bases: TGTGCCAGAAGCCGACGCCGGACTGCTCATGGCACTGAAGCTTTCTTT. Encoded protein: CARSRRRTAHGTEAFF.

The rearrangement links TRBV29-1 to TRBJ2-7; 8 nucleotides match TRBD1. There are 13 residues in the CDR3. The junction had 8 bases not matched to a gene; V was cut back by 7 bases and J by 3 bases. CDR1 is SQVTM, CDR2 ANQGSEA, per germline. This CDR3 reads CSALQGGVYEQYF. Written as DNA, the CDR3 is TGCAGCGCTCTACAGGGGGGAGTCTACGAGCAGTACTTC.

This clone was observed once. The rearrangement links TRBV5-4 to TRBJ2-1; D perhaps matches TRBD2 (5 bases). This CDR3 comprises 15 residues. V lost 5 bases and J 0 bases, leaving 12 bases between the germline ends. Germline lookup yields CDR1 SGHNT and CDR2 YYREEE (reference sequence). DNA for the CDR3: TGTGCCAGCAGATCTAGCCAGAGCTCCTACAATGAGCAGTTCTTC. Protein product: CASRSSQSSYNEQFF.

V gene TRBV5-4 combines with J gene TRBJ1-5; TRBD1 might be the D (5 bases). Trimming took 2 bases from V and 5 from J, leaving 14 bases between them. The CDR3 loop spans 15 amino acids. Germline-derived CDR1 and CDR2 are SGHNT and YYREEE (reference sequence). This chain's CDR3 is CASSFAGGSDQPQHF. The CDR3 region has the DNA TGTGCCAGCAGCTTCGCGGGGGGATCGGATCAGCCCCAGCATTTT.

The chain couples TRBV6-2 or TRBV6-3 to TRBJ1-2; 7 nucleotides align to TRBD1. Germline values: CDR1 MNHEY, CDR2 SVGEGT. The CDR3 totals 13 residues. J gave up 7 bases and V 2 bases, and 4 bases lay outside the gene matches. The CDR3 bases are TGTGCCAGCAGTTACCGACAGGGAGTTGGCTACACCTTC. Translating it yields CASSYRQGVGYTF.

This clone has only a few counts. V and J are TRBV5-1 and TRBJ1-1; D ambiguous. The V gene's germline CDR1 is SGHRS and CDR2 YFSETQ. The CDR3 is made up of 14 amino acids. The ends were cut back, 5 bases at V and 0 bases at J, with 11 bases in the middle. The CDR3: CASSRESMNTEAFF. The CDR3 coding sequence is TGCGCCAGCAGTCGTGAGTCCATGAACACTGAAGCTTTCTTT.

This rearrangement joins TRBV19 to TRBJ2-5; D gene ambiguous. The V end lost 4 bases, the J end lost 0 bases, and 15 bases lay between the germline ends. Per germline, CDR1 LNHDA and CDR2 SQIVND (reference sequence). This CDR3 is 16 amino acids long. The CDR3 reads CASSNPRRRYQETQYF. CDR3 DNA sequence: TGTGCCAGTAGTAACCCCAGACGGCGGTACCAAGAGACCCAGTACTTC. Looking up the rest from reference TRBV19 and TRBJ2-5 gives the full variable domain: DGGITQSPKYLFRKEGQNVTLSCEQNLNHDAMYWYRQDPGQGLRLIYYSQIVNDFQKGDIAEGYSVSREKKESFPLTVTSAQKNPTAFYLCASSNPRRRYQETQYFGPGTRLLVL.

The chain combines TRBV2 with TRBJ2-5; 10 bases align to TRBD2. The CDR3 covers 15 residues. CDR1 is SNHLY and CDR2 is FYNNEI in the germline V gene. The V and J ends lost 6 bases and 2 bases, in that order; junction bases with no gene match: 6. CDR3 in DNA: TGTGCCAGCAGCGCTAGCGGGAGTAGGCAAGAGACCCAGTACTTC. As protein: CASSASGSRQETQYF.

This clone was detected once. In DNA, the CDR3 is TGTGCCAGTAAGATAGGGGACAGTAACACCGGGGAGCTGTTTTTT. Translating gives CASKIGDSNTGELFF. V gene TRBV19 combines with J gene TRBJ2-2, with TRBD1 matching 7 bases. Germline V gene data show CDR1 as LNHDA and CDR2 as SQIVND (reference sequence). The CDR3 runs 15 residues. The V segment lost 7 bases and the J segment 2 bases; nucleotides outside the gene matches: 7.